The 23 T cell receptor beta chains in this list originate from one sample, sequenced in a study of blood T cell repertoires in COVID-19. Generated by immunoSEQ multiplex PCR, the TCRdb table keeps only in-frame clones and is missing some. This sample has some 95,000 clones, with about 80% found just once. Specimen: peripheral blood. These receptors were obtained from a man aged 65-85 years with acute or convalescent COVID-19.

The V gene is TRBV5-3, the J gene TRBJ2-5; tentative D call: TRBD2 (6 bases). TRBV5-3 is an ORF; its function is uncertain. With 0 bases removed from V and 0 bases from J, the gap between germline ends came to 21 bases. The CDR3 sequence is 19 residues long. CDR3 nucleotides: TGTGCCAGAAGCTTGGTAGAGAGGGTTCTAGCGCCGTACCAAGAGACCCAGTACTTC. As protein: CARSLVERVLAPYQETQYF.

The genes are TRBV6-5 and TRBJ1-5, with 9 bases aligning to TRBD1. Germline V gene lookup returns CDR1 MNHEY and CDR2 SVGAGI. The J segment lost 6 bases and the V segment lost 0 bases, leaving 3 bases of the junction unmatched. CDR3 length equals 15 residues. DNA of the CDR3: TGTGCCAGCAGTTACTCAGGGGACAGGGCTCAGCCCCAGCATTTT. This gives the protein CASSYSGDRAQPQHF.

This chain's CDR3 is CASSTDRASQPQHF. The CDR3 DNA is TGTGCCAGCAGCACAGACAGGGCAAGTCAGCCCCAGCATTTT. The rearrangement uses TRBV6-5 and TRBJ1-5; the match to TRBD1 covers 7 bases. This CDR3 is built from 14 residues. The V gene's germline CDR1 is MNHEY and CDR2 SVGAGI. V shed 6 bases, J shed 6 bases, and the junction held 8 bases outside the gene matches.

This chain uses TRBV7-2 with TRBJ2-4, with 7 bases identical to TRBD1. CDR1 and CDR2 from the germline V gene are SGHTA and FQGNSA. V trimming: 3 bases; J trimming: 7 bases; junction bases outside the gene matches: 3. This CDR3 is 13 amino acids long. CDR3 region: CASSLKGANIQYF. CDR3 sequence (DNA): TGTGCCAGCAGCTTGAAGGGGGCGAACATTCAGTACTTC.

V is TRBV18 and J is TRBJ1-1, with 7 bases matching TRBD1. CDR1 and CDR2 (germline): KGHSH, LQKENI. The CDR3 is 15 amino acids. J lost 7 bases, V lost 3 bases, and 11 bases had no gene match. The chain's CDR3 is CASSPHRDSTLEAFF. The CDR3 DNA sequence: TGTGCCAGCTCACCTCACCGGGACAGCACCCTTGAAGCTTTCTTT. Variable domain in full (rest from reference TRBV18 and TRBJ1-1): NAGVMQNPRHLVRRRGQEARLRCSPMKGHSHVYWYRQLPEEGLKFMVYLQKENIIDESGMPKERFSAEFPKEGPSILRIQQVVRGDSAAYFCASSPHRDSTLEAFFGQGTRLTVV.

The CDR3 DNA follows: TGTGCCAGCAGCGCCCGGTCAGGGCAAGAGACCCAGTACTTC. Translating it yields CASSARSGQETQYF. This chain links TRBV11-2 with TRBJ2-5, with D tentatively TRBD1 (5 bases). The CDR3 sequence is 14 residues long. Trimming removed 5 bases from V and 2 bases from J, with 12 bases in between. CDR1 and CDR2 from the germline V gene are SGHAT and FQNNGV. The entire variable domain, with the rest obtained from reference TRBV11-2 and TRBJ2-5, is as follows: EAGVAQSPRYKIIEKRQSVAFWCNPISGHATLYWYQQILGQGPKLLIQFQNNGVVDDSQLPKDRFSAERLKGVDSTLKIQPAKLEDSAVYLCASSARSGQETQYFGPGTRLLVL.

The gene calls are TRBV6-4 and TRBJ2-3; 8 bases align to TRBD2. The germline gives CDR1 MRHNA, CDR2 SNTAGT. The CDR3 extends over 16 amino acids. V was pared by 0 bases and J by 2 bases, with 4 bases of the junction left unmatched. CDR3 protein: CASSDSAGGSTDTQYF. The CDR3 DNA reads as TGTGCCAGCAGTGACTCGGCGGGAGGCTCCACAGATACGCAGTATTTT.

J is TRBJ1-3 and V is TRBV11-2; D is uncertain. Looked up from germline, CDR1 is SGHAT and CDR2 is FQNNGV. The CDR3 sequence is 18 residues long. V was shortened by 3 bases and J by 0 bases, with 18 bases between the two germline ends. The CDR3 nucleotides are TGTGCCAGCAGCTTGGCTATGCCAGTCCGGAGCTCTGGAAACACCATATATTTT. Residues: CASSLAMPVRSSGNTIYF.

This clone was counted once. The chain has TRBV28 and TRBJ1-1; TRBD1 aligns across 7 bases. V was pared by 7 bases and J by 0 bases, with 5 bases of the junction left unmatched. The CDR3 covers 14 residues. Germline CDR1 reads MDHEN; CDR2 reads SYDVKM. In DNA, the CDR3 is TGTGCCAGCACCTCCAGGGGGATGAACACTGAAGCTTTCTTT. Translation gives CASTSRGMNTEAFF.

The chain recombines TRBV4-2 with TRBJ2-5; the D gene is possibly TRBD2 (7 bases). Germline values: CDR1 LGHNA, CDR2 YNFKEQ. The germline V and J ends were trimmed by 1 base and 3 bases, with 12 bases remaining between them. This CDR3 is 15 amino acids long. CDR3 loop: CASSQARGGEETQYF. The CDR3, as DNA: TGTGCCAGCAGCCAAGCTAGGGGGGGAGAAGAGACCCAGTACTTC.

The V call is TRBV27, the J call TRBJ2-6; TRBD1 matches 10 bases. Germline CDR1 reads MNHEY; CDR2 reads SMNVEV (reference sequence). V trimming: 3 bases; J trimming: 0 bases; junction bases outside the gene matches: 5. CDR3 length: 18 residues. The CDR3 loop reads CASSFRDRGSSGANVLTF. For the CDR3, the DNA is TGTGCCAGCAGTTTCCGGGACAGGGGTTCCTCTGGGGCCAACGTCCTGACTTTC. Full variable domain (missing parts from reference TRBV27 and TRBJ2-6): EAQVTQNPRYLITVTGKKLTVTCSQNMNHEYMSWYRQDPGLGLRQIYYSMNVEVTDKGDVPEGYKVSRKEKRNFPLILESPSPNQTSLYFCASSFRDRGSSGANVLTFGAGSRLTVL.

The chain couples TRBV27 to TRBJ2-5, with 8 bases lining up with TRBD2. This CDR3 region has 14 residues. V lost 5 bases to trimming and J lost 4 bases; unmatched junction nucleotides: 6. CDR1 is MNHEY and CDR2 is SMNVEV in the germline V gene (reference sequence). CDR3 in amino acids: CASSTAGGRETQYF. The CDR3 nucleotides read TGTGCCAGCAGTACCGCGGGGGGCAGAGAGACCCAGTACTTC.

V is TRBV4-2 and J is TRBJ1-1; TRBD1 aligns across 8 bases. This CDR3 is built from 14 residues. Germline CDR1 reads LGHNA; CDR2 reads YNFKEQ. Unmatched junction bases numbered 2, after V lost 4 bases and J lost 1 base. CDR3 amino acids: CASSLDRGNTEAFF. The CDR3 DNA reads TGTGCCAGCAGCCTTGACAGGGGGAACACTGAAGCTTTCTTT.

This sequence joins TRBV9 and TRBJ2-1, with 8 bases fitting TRBD2. The CDR3 is made up of 14 amino acids. Germline V CDR1 and CDR2: SGDLS, YYNGEE. With V trimmed by 3 bases and J by 8 bases, 7 bases remained unmatched. CDR3 nucleotides: TGTGCCAGCAGCGAACGACTAGCGAGGGATGAGCAGTTCTTC. This translates into CASSERLARDEQFF.

The chain combines TRBV6-2 or TRBV6-3 with TRBJ2-2, with D unresolved. Germline V gene data show CDR1 as MNHEY and CDR2 as SVGEGT. This CDR3 is 17 amino acids long. Trimming shortened V by 2 bases and J by 2 bases, and 15 bases separated the two germline ends. The CDR3 region has the DNA TGTGCCAGCAGTTACCCCCTCCTGCTACTCAACACCGGGGAGCTGTTTTTT. It encodes CASSYPLLLLNTGELFF.

J is TRBJ2-7 and V is TRBV19, with D maybe TRBD1 (6 bases). The V end lost 4 bases, the J end lost 7 bases, and 14 bases lay between the germline ends. There are 13 residues in the CDR3. Germline V gene sequence: CDR1 LNHDA, CDR2 SQIVND (reference sequence). The CDR3 DNA sequence: TGTGCCAGTAGTACCCGGGACACGCCAGAGCAGTACTTC. It specifies CASSTRDTPEQYF.

The chain has TRBV6-5 and TRBJ1-2, with 7 nucleotides matching TRBD1. In germline, CDR1 is MNHEY, CDR2 SVGAGI. This CDR3 region has 14 residues. V was pared by 3 bases and J by 6 bases, with 7 bases of the junction left unmatched. The CDR3 DNA follows: TGTGCCAGCAGTTATAACGAGGGGGCAAATGGCTACACCTTC. Translation gives CASSYNEGANGYTF.

V and J are TRBV5-4 and TRBJ2-1, with 13 bases fitting TRBD2. Germline V gene data show CDR1 as SGHNT and CDR2 as YYREEE (reference sequence). The CDR3 has 16 residues. The V and J ends lost 3 bases and 7 bases, in that order; junction bases with no gene match: 7. The CDR3 here is CASSSGLAGMGNEQFF. The CDR3 DNA follows: TGTGCCAGCAGCTCGGGACTAGCGGGAATGGGGAATGAGCAGTTCTTC.

This chain links TRBV27 with TRBJ2-7; the match to TRBD2 covers 16 bases. This CDR3 has 20 residues. V was clipped by 0 bases and J by 4 bases; unmatched bases: 12. Germline CDR1 reads MNHEY; CDR2 reads SMNVEV (reference sequence). The CDR3 DNA is TGTGCCAGCAGTTTATCCAACCCGGGACTAGCGGGAGGGCCCGGTTACGAGCAGTACTTC. It translates to CASSLSNPGLAGGPGYEQYF.

The J gene is TRBJ2-7, the V gene TRBV30, with TRBD1 matching 9 bases. CDR1 GTSNPN and CDR2 SVGIG come from the germline V gene (reference sequence). The CDR3 length is 17 residues. Unmatched junction bases numbered 14, after V lost 3 bases and J lost 2 bases. In DNA, the CDR3 is TGTGCCTGGAGCCGTAAACAGGGGGCTCTAGGGGCCTACGAGCAGTACTTC. As protein: CAWSRKQGALGAYEQYF. The full variable domain, completed using reference TRBV30 and TRBJ2-7, is SQTIHQWPATLVQPVGSPLSLECTVEGTSNPNLYWYRQAAGRGLQLLFYSVGIGQISSEVPQNLSASRPQDRQFILSSKKLLLSDSGFYLCAWSRKQGALGAYEQYFGPGTRLTVT.

The rearrangement links TRBV5-5 to TRBJ1-2; a possible D gene is TRBD1 (5 bases). CDR3 size: 14 residues. The V and J ends lost 4 bases and 5 bases respectively, with 15 bases between them. The germline V gene encodes CDR1 SGHKS and CDR2 YYEKEE (reference sequence). In DNA, the CDR3 is TGTGCCAGCAGCCTCGACGGGACTCCTTATGGCTACACCTTC. Its protein product is CASSLDGTPYGYTF.

The chain uses TRBV6-5 and TRBJ2-5; D is unclear. The CDR3 covers 16 residues. V was trimmed by 0 bases and J by 2 bases, leaving 13 bases between them. CDR1 MNHEY and CDR2 SVGAGI come from the germline V gene. CDR3 sequence reads: CASSYSMARWQETQYF. The CDR3, as DNA: TGTGCCAGCAGTTACTCGATGGCCAGGTGGCAAGAGACCCAGTACTTC.

The chain joins TRBV6-2 or TRBV6-3 to TRBJ2-2; D is uncertain. Germline CDR1 and CDR2: MNHEY and SVGEGT. The CDR3 has 12 residues. Trimming took off 3 bases at V and 6 bases at J, with 5 bases between the two ends. CDR3 bases: TGTGCCAGCAGTTATATCGCCGGGGAGCTGTTTTTT. Its protein product is CASSYIAGELFF.